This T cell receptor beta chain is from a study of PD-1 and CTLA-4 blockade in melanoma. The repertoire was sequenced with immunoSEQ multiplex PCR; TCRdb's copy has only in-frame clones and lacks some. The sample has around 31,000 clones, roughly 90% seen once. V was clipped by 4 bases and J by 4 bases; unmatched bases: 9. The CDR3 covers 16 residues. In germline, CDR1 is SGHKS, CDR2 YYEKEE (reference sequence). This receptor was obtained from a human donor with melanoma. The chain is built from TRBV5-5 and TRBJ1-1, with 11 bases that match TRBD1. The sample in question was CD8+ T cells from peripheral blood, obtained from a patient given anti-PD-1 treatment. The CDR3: CASSTGQGARGTEAFF. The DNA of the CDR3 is TGTGCCAGCAGCACCGGACAGGGGGCGCGAGGCACTGAAGCTTTCTTT.